This T cell receptor beta chain emerged from a study of tissue T cells after allogeneic stem cell transplantation. Study results and caveats: Across patients, clones rarely overlapped, yet motif clusters were shared tissue-specifically. Which tissue TCRs were alloreactive or antigen-specific was not determined. Some clones might be persisting host cells.

Germline CDR1 and CDR2: KGHPV and FQNQEV (reference sequence). This CDR3 contains 15 residues. V shed 0 bases and J 2 bases; nucleotides not matched to a gene: 1. Time point specified: mouse harvest day 14 after allogeneic transplant. Mouse grafts combined 10^7 T-cell-depleted bone marrow cells with 10^6 splenic CD5+ T cells. Tissues came from B6→BALB/c major-mismatch GVHD mice at day 7 or 14. As regards this clone: Its matching antigen is unknown. The genes and germline here are from mouse. From the germline J gene comes the end of the CDR3, since the read stops 1 residue before it.

Sequencing of TCRbeta CDR3 at survey depth gave sequences and template counts. The assay was immunoSEQ multiplex PCR, and TCRdb's table has in-frame clones only and misses some. The table lists roughly 5,000 clones, 40% to 55% of them singletons. The sequence was collected from a female BALB/c mouse given C57BL/6 T cells with graft-versus-host disease after an allogeneic hematopoietic cell transplant. The rearrangement links TRBV26 to TRBJ2-7, with 10 positions matching TRBD2. The sample taken for sequencing was gut tissue. The CDR3 loop reads CASSLSDWGAYEQYF. CDR3 DNA, as far as it was read: TGTGCCAGCAGTCTGTCCGACTGGGGGGCCTATGAACAGTAC.